This TCR beta chain derives from a study of vaccination and CD4 T cells after COVID-19. Of note for this clonotype: Its antigen remains unknown.

The treatment was: roughly nine-day PBMC culture with coronavirus spike peptide pools or control peptides (ViraFEST assay). Positive PCR tests were logged from March through December 2020, ahead of US Alpha, Beta and Delta variants. Oncomine TCR Beta short-read sequencing was applied to DNA from cultured CD4+ T cells. Genomic DNA from cultured CD4+ T cells was extracted. TCRdb used MiXCR to reprocess the PCR reads, holding one entry per CDR3 protein. The sample holds around 15,000 distinct CDR3 sequences, 40% to 50% seen once. Germline loops: CDR1 MDHEN, CDR2 SYDVKM. The ends were cut back, 7 bases at V and 2 bases at J, with 23 bases in the middle. This CDR3 is 17 amino acids long.

Sequenced here: CD4+ T cells from blood, cultured in vitro, sampled before SARS-CoV-2 vaccination. The gene calls are TRBV28 and TRBJ1-2, with D perhaps matching TRBD1 (5 bases). This TCR came from a human donor who had recovered from COVID-19. This CDR3 is CASTTFAYDRLNYGYTF. The CDR3 nucleotides read TGTGCCAGCACAACGTTTGCTTATGACAGACTGAACTATGGCTACACCTTC.